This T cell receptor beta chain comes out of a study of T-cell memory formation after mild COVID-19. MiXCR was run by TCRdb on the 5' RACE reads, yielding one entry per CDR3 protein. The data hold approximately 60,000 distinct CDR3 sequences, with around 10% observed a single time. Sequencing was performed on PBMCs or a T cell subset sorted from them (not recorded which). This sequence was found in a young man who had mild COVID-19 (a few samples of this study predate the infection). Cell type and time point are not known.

The CDR3 coding sequence is TGTGCCAGCAGCCAAGATTTAAAGCGGCAGTTCTTC. Its translation: CASSQDLKRQFF. The chain recombines TRBV3-1 with TRBJ2-1; D remains unclear. Germline V gives CDR1 LGHDT, CDR2 YNNKEL (reference sequence). The CDR3 contains 12 residues. Between the trimmed V and J ends, which lost 0 bases and 12 bases, there was a span of 9 bases.